The 7 T cell receptor beta chains given below trace back to one sample, sequenced in a study of OX40 agonist ivuxolimab in advanced cancers. Only in-frame clones appear in the TCRdb table, and some are missing; sequencing was by immunoSEQ multiplex PCR. The data show 8,000 to 13,000 clones, with around four fifths seen just once and about 30% held by the top ten. Source: CD4+ or CD8+ T cells sorted from blood, taken in a trial of the OX40 agonist ivuxolimab. Source of these receptors: an adult with an advanced solid tumor such as melanoma, head and neck, liver or kidney cancer.

In its sample, this clone ranks as medium-sized. The V call is TRBV6-5, the J call TRBJ1-5; perhaps TRBD1 as D (6 bases). The germline V and J ends were trimmed by 0 bases and 3 bases, with 9 bases remaining between them. Germline V gene data show CDR1 as MNHEY and CDR2 as SVGAGI. There are 15 residues in the CDR3. The CDR3 loop is CASSYSVGANQPQHF. CDR3 DNA sequence: TGTGCCAGCAGTTACTCCGTGGGGGCCAATCAGCCCCAGCATTTT.

CDR3 sequence reads: CASRTGGWNTEAFF. The CDR3 nucleotides are TGTGCCAGCAGGACAGGGGGCTGGAACACTGAAGCTTTCTTT. The chain links TRBV13 to TRBJ1-1; 10 nucleotides line up with TRBD1. CDR1 is PRHDT, CDR2 FYEKMQ, per germline (reference sequence). The V gene end was trimmed by 6 bases and the J gene end by 1 base; junction bases not matched to a gene: 2. The CDR3 runs 14 residues.

V is TRBV7-6 and J is TRBJ2-7; D uncertain. V was clipped by 5 bases and J by 6 bases, with 8 bases between them. This CDR3 has 11 residues. Germline V CDR1 and CDR2: SGHVS, FNYEAQ. In DNA, the CDR3 is TGTGCCAGCAGCCTCACACGCGAGCAGTACTTC. Amino acid sequence: CASSLTREQYF.

The V and J genes are TRBV28 and TRBJ1-1; 7 bases map to TRBD1. Trimming cost V 8 bases and J 4 bases; bases outside gene matches: 7. Germline V lookup: CDR1 MDHEN, CDR2 SYDVKM. This CDR3 contains 13 residues. CDR3 nucleotide sequence: TGTGCCAGCGGGTGGACAGGACCCACTGAAGCTTTCTTT. Translating gives CASGWTGPTEAFF.

This chain connects TRBV6-1 to TRBJ1-2; D gene uncertain. The CDR3 spans 11 residues. The V end was cut by 2 bases, the J end by 4 bases, with 2 bases between. Germline CDR1 reads MNHNS; CDR2 reads SASEGT. In nucleotides, the CDR3 is TGTGCCAGCAGTGAATTCTATGGCTACACCTTC. Its translation: CASSEFYGYTF.

The sample holds a few counts of this clone. J is TRBJ2-7 and V is TRBV19; TRBD1 matches 9 bases. With 9 bases clipped from V and 6 bases from J, the junction kept 12 bases outside the gene matches. The CDR3 is 14 residues long. In germline, CDR1 is LNHDA, CDR2 SQIVND (reference sequence). This CDR3 is CASREVGQGTEQYF. DNA of the CDR3: TGTGCCAGCCGGGAGGTCGGACAGGGGACCGAGCAGTACTTC.

The V gene is TRBV16, the J gene TRBJ1-4, with 10 bases lining up with TRBD1. Germline V gene data show CDR1 as KGHSY and CDR2 as FQNENV. This CDR3 has 14 amino acids. The trim removed 8 bases at V and 8 bases at J, leaving 8 bases unmatched. For the CDR3, the DNA is TGTGCCAGCCGGACAGGGGGTATCTTCGAAAAACTGTTTTTT. Protein sequence: CASRTGGIFEKLFF.